This T cell receptor beta chain was identified during a study of cytomegalovirus exposure and HLA in healthy donors. Primers: 60 Vbeta forward and 13 Jbeta reverse. This table comes from immunoSEQ multiplex PCR, and its TCRdb copy is limited to in-frame clones, with some not included. The data hold more than 95,000 clones, with over 70% observed a single time. Sequenced sample: PBMCs. The receptor was derived from a male donor in good health and CMV-seronegative.

CDR3 nucleotide sequence: TGTGCCAGTAGTATCAAGACCCCTAAGGGGAAACTGTTTTTT. Translated, it gives CASSIKTPKGKLFF. The chain joins TRBV19 to TRBJ1-4, with D possibly being TRBD1 (5 bases). CDR3 length: 14 residues. The V and J ends lost 3 bases and 11 bases respectively, with 16 bases between them. CDR1 and CDR2 from the germline V gene are LNHDA and SQIVND (reference sequence).